The 18 T cell receptor beta chains below were found in one sample sequenced in a study of T cells after yellow fever vaccination. One entry per CDR3 protein results from TCRdb running MiXCR on the 5' RACE reads. In the table there are about 260,000 distinct CDR3 sequences, about an eighth of which are singletons. The specimen was CD4+ T cells sorted from PBMCs, collected 45 days after the yellow fever booster vaccination. The receptors derive from a man aged 30 to 45 who received the YFV17D yellow fever vaccine.

This clonotype has a handful of counts. The rearrangement links TRBV6-1 to TRBJ2-7, with 10 bases that match TRBD2. V was clipped by 6 bases and J by 3 bases; unmatched bases: 5. Per germline, CDR1 MNHNS and CDR2 SASEGT. The CDR3 runs 14 residues. The CDR3 sequence: CASSRTSGVYEQYF. The CDR3 bases are TGTGCCAGCAGCCGAACTAGCGGGGTCTACGAGCAGTACTTC.

J is TRBJ2-1 and V is TRBV24-1, with 7 nucleotides matching TRBD1. V lost 0 bases and J lost 7; bases outside the gene matches: 2. This CDR3 comprises 14 residues. Germline CDR1 is KGHDR and CDR2 is SFDVKD. The CDR3 sequence: CATSDLLQGNEQFF. In DNA form, the CDR3 reads TGTGCCACCAGTGATTTGTTACAGGGGAATGAGCAGTTCTTC.

This clonotype has a handful of counts. V and J are TRBV7-2 and TRBJ2-7; 11 bases agree with TRBD2. CDR1 is SGHTA and CDR2 is FQGNSA in the germline V gene. The CDR3 is 16 amino acids. The V gene end was trimmed by 4 bases and the J gene end by 4 bases; junction bases not matched to a gene: 9. The CDR3 reads CASSSIAGGPVYEQYF. The CDR3 DNA follows: TGTGCCAGCAGCTCTATAGCGGGAGGGCCGGTTTACGAGCAGTACTTC.

This chain connects TRBV6-2 or TRBV6-3 to TRBJ1-6, with TRBD1 matching 9 bases. The J segment lost 7 bases and the V segment lost 4 bases, leaving 5 bases of the junction unmatched. Germline V gives CDR1 MNHEY, CDR2 SVGEGT. The CDR3 consists of 15 residues. The CDR3 coding sequence is TGTGCCAGCAGTTCCCGGGACAGGGCCAATTCACCCCTCCACTTT. Translated: CASSSRDRANSPLHF.

The table lists this clonotype with a few counts. The CDR3 is CASRSFPGLAGQSSYNEQFF. Written as DNA, the CDR3 is TGTGCCAGTCGTTCTTTCCCGGGACTAGCGGGACAAAGCTCCTACAATGAGCAGTTCTTC. This chain links TRBV12-3 or TRBV12-4 with TRBJ2-1; 13 bases fit TRBD2. This CDR3 contains 20 residues. Trimming cost V 9 bases and J 0 bases; bases outside gene matches: 17.

This sequence joins TRBV7-2 and TRBJ2-7; unclear D gene. The germline V gene has CDR1 SGHTA and CDR2 FQGNSA. V lost 5 bases and J lost 3, with 11 bases in between. The CDR3 is 13 amino acids. The CDR3, as DNA: TGTGCCAGCAGCGAAACAGTAGGCTACGAGCAGTACTTC. Protein product: CASSETVGYEQYF.

The chain carries TRBV25-1 and TRBJ2-1; no definite D call. The germline V gene encodes CDR1 MGHDK and CDR2 SYGVNS. The length of the CDR3 is 12 residues. Between the trimmed V and J ends, which lost 8 bases and 4 bases, there was a span of 9 bases. The CDR3 DNA reads as TGTGCCAGCTCGAAGCAGTACAATGAGCAGTTCTTC. Translation: CASSKQYNEQFF.

The chain couples TRBV6-5 to TRBJ2-5, with unresolved D. Trimming pared 0 bases from V and 4 bases from J, leaving 9 bases between. The CDR3 spans 14 residues. The V gene's germline CDR1 is MNHEY and CDR2 SVGAGI. As DNA, the CDR3 is TGTGCCAGCAGTTACTCTCCCAACAGAGAGACCCAGTACTTC. This translates into CASSYSPNRETQYF.

The rearrangement links TRBV5-1 to TRBJ2-3, with TRBD2 matching over 8 bases. The CDR3 contains 16 residues. CDR1 SGHRS and CDR2 YFSETQ come from the germline V gene. Unmatched junction bases numbered 11, after V lost 6 bases and J lost 2 bases. The CDR3 nucleotides read TGCGCCAGCAAAGGGCTAGCGGGCTTCTCCACAGATACGCAGTATTTT. Its translation is CASKGLAGFSTDTQYF.

This clonotype was detected a few times. The V gene is TRBV12-3 or TRBV12-4, the J gene TRBJ2-1, with D possibly TRBD1 on 5 matching bases. There are 16 residues in the CDR3. V lost 2 bases, J lost 7 bases, and 18 bases lay in between. DNA of the CDR3: TGTGCCAGCAGTTTATCGAGTGGAAGGGGCTGGAATGAGCAGTTCTTC. Protein product: CASSLSSGRGWNEQFF.

This chain uses TRBV12-3 or TRBV12-4 with TRBJ2-7; 7 nucleotides align to TRBD1. J lost 3 bases, V lost 2 bases, and 7 bases had no gene match. The CDR3 spans 15 residues. CDR3 nucleotides: TGTGCCAGCAGTTTACTCAGGGGGAATTTCTACGAGCAGTACTTC. This gives the protein CASSLLRGNFYEQYF.

This clonotype was seen many times. The chain uses TRBV10-3 and TRBJ2-5; 8 bases map to TRBD1. The V segment lost 6 bases and the J segment 0 bases; nucleotides outside the gene matches: 3. Germline V gene lookup returns CDR1 ENHRY and CDR2 SYGVKD. This CDR3 region has 14 residues. CDR3 in DNA: TGTGCCATCAGGAGGGGACAGGACCAAGAGACCCAGTACTTC. It encodes CAIRRGQDQETQYF.

The chain joins TRBV7-6 to TRBJ2-7; the D is unclear. This CDR3 has 13 residues. From germline, CDR1 is SGHVS and CDR2 FNYEAQ. The V end lost 5 bases, the J end lost 6 bases, and 14 bases lay between the germline ends. CDR3 sequence: CASSHPGLTEQYF. Written as DNA, the CDR3 is TGTGCCAGCAGCCACCCCGGGCTGACCGAGCAGTACTTC.

There are many counts of this clonotype. The chain links TRBV4-2 to TRBJ1-5; D possibly corresponds to TRBD1 (6 bases). The germline V gene has CDR1 LGHNA and CDR2 YNFKEQ. Deletions cut 4 bases from V and 5 bases from J, with 15 bases between. This CDR3 contains 15 residues. Written as DNA, the CDR3 is TGTGCCAGCAGCCTAGATGGGGGCGCGGATCAGCCCCAGCATTTT. Its translation is CASSLDGGADQPQHF.

The chain combines TRBV4-1 with TRBJ1-5, with D possibly TRBD1 on 5 matching bases. CDR1 MGHRA and CDR2 YSYEKL come from the germline V gene. There are 17 residues in the CDR3. Trimming stripped 0 bases from V and 3 bases from J, with 15 bases between. The CDR3 is CASSQDFAGLFNQPQHF. The CDR3 bases are TGCGCCAGCAGCCAAGATTTTGCAGGGCTGTTCAATCAGCCCCAGCATTTT.

This chain links TRBV7-2 with TRBJ1-5, with D possibly being TRBD1 (5 bases). The CDR3 covers 13 residues. Trimming took 5 bases from V and 7 from J, leaving 12 bases between them. Germline CDR1 and CDR2: SGHTA and FQGNSA. CDR3 coding DNA: TGTGCCAGCAGCCCTACAGGCAGACAGCCCCAGCATTTT. This encodes CASSPTGRQPQHF.

The V and J genes are TRBV15 and TRBJ2-2; 8 nucleotides line up with TRBD1. Germline-derived CDR1 and CDR2 are LNHNV and YYDKDF (reference sequence). This CDR3 comprises 14 residues. V lost 4 bases and J lost 6; bases outside the gene matches: 4. The CDR3 spells CATSTGQGPGELFF. CDR3 nucleotide sequence: TGTGCCACCAGCACCGGACAGGGACCCGGGGAGCTGTTTTTT.

The CDR3 sequence: CAWSYQGALSEQYF. As DNA, the CDR3 is TGTGCCTGGAGTTATCAGGGGGCCTTGAGCGAGCAGTACTTC. The gene calls are TRBV30 and TRBJ2-7, with TRBD1 matching over 8 bases. J lost 6 bases, V lost 2 bases, and 9 bases had no gene match. The CDR3 extends over 14 amino acids. CDR1 is GTSNPN, CDR2 SVGIG, per germline (reference sequence).